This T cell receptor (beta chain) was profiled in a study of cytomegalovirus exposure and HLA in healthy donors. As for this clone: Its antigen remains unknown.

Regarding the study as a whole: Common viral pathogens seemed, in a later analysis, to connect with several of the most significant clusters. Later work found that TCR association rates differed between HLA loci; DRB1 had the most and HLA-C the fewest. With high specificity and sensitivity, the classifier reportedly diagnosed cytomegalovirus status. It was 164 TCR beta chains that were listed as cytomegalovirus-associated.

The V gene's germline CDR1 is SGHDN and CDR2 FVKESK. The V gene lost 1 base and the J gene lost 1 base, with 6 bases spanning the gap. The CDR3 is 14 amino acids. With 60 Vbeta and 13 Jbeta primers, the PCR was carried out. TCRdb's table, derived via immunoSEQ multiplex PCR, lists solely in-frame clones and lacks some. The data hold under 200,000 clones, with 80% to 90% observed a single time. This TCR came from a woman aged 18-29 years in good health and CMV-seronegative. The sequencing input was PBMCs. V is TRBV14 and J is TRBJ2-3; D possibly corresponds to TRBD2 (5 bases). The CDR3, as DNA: TGTGCCAGCAGCCAAGGGGGAGGCACAGATACGCAGTATTTT. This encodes CASSQGGGTDTQYF.